Listed below are T cell receptor beta chains from one sample, sequenced in a study of T cells in Graves' hyperthyroidism and ophthalmopathy. TCRdb passed the multiplex PCR reads through MiXCR, listing each CDR3 protein once. The sample consists of about 520,000 distinct CDR3 sequences, around 24% of them appearing once. The sequencing sample was made of blood. Receptors originate from a woman under 40 with Graves' ophthalmopathy. Each CDR3 is given with its conserved first and last residue. D genes are given only for firm matches. The listing skips clone size in some rows; elsewhere it reads once, few, many or a size class.

length,J,V,size,D,DNA,CDR3
17,TRBJ2-5,TRBV12-5,many,NA,TGTGCTAGTGGTTTGGTACAAGGAGGGTCTGGTAGGGAGACCCAGTACTTC,CASGLVQGGSGRETQYF
15,TRBJ1-2,TRBV9,NA,NA,TGTGCCAGCAGCGTAGGCAGCCCGGAACACTATGGCTACACCTTC,CASSVGSPEHYGYTF
15,TRBJ1-2,TRBV27,few,NA,TGTGCCAGCAGTTTATTTCCAGAACGGTGGGGTGGCTACACCTTC,CASSLFPERWGGYTF
17,TRBJ2-2,TRBV6-2/TRBV6-3,NA,NA,TGTGCCAGCAGCCGGGGCGGGGCAGCGGGCACCACCGGGGAGCTGTTTTTT,CASSRGGAAGTTGELFF
13,TRBJ2-7,TRBV20-1,NA,NA,TGCAGTGCGACCCCCGGGCCCTCCTACGAGCAGTACTTC,CSATPGPSYEQYF
16,TRBJ2-5,TRBV5-6,NA,TRBD2,TGTGCCAGCAGCTCATCTCTAGCGGTCATACAAGAGACCCAGTACTTC,CASSSSLAVIQETQYF
16,TRBJ2-2,TRBV5-1,few,TRBD2,TGCGCCAGCAGCACCGCCAGCGGGGGGTTTGCCGGGGAGCTGTTTTTT,CASSTASGGFAGELFF
13,TRBJ2-5,TRBV6-1,NA,NA,TGTGCCAGCAGACTGACCCGAAGAGAGACCCAGTACTTC,CASRLTRRETQYF
15,TRBJ1-5,TRBV19,once,TRBD1,TGTGCCAGTAGTATTGGGACAGGATACAATCAGCCCCAGCATTTT,CASSIGTGYNQPQHF
16,TRBJ2-7,TRBV3-1,NA,TRBD2,TGTGCCAGCAGCCAAGGACGTCCGGGACTAGCGGGGGGGCCGGACTTC,CASSQGRPGLAGGPDF
16,TRBJ1-2,TRBV28,NA,TRBD1,TGTGCCAGCAGTTCCTTAGTCGGGGCAGGGGGCTATGGCTACACCTTC,CASSSLVGAGGYGYTF
18,TRBJ1-5,TRBV12-3/TRBV12-4,NA,TRBD1,TGTGCCAGCAGTGGAGGGACAGGACTACTCTATAGCAATCAGCCCCAGCATTTT,CASSGGTGLLYSNQPQHF